Shown below are 21 T cell receptor beta chains from a single sample sequenced in a study of regulatory T cells in long-lasting Graves disease. Assembly of TCR beta libraries relied on iRepertoire HTBI primers together with Arm-PCR of CDR3 regions. One entry per CDR3 protein, called by TCRdb with MiXCR from the multiplex PCR reads. The sample has more than 300,000 distinct CDR3 sequences, around 15% seen once. This sample's time point: newly diagnosed GD, antithyroid drugs for less than 3 months. PBMC RNA was the source of the TCR library. The specimen was peripheral blood mononuclear cells (PBMCs), collected at new diagnosis, from a patient treated with antithyroid drugs. These receptor sequences come from a female donor with Graves disease.

The table lists this clonotype with many counts. This sequence joins TRBV7-2 and TRBJ2-7; 8 nucleotides agree with TRBD1. Germline CDR1 reads SGHTA; CDR2 reads FQGNSA. The V and J ends lost 4 bases and 3 bases, in that order; junction bases with no gene match: 2. The CDR3 has 13 amino acids. The CDR3 sequence: CASSWDRYYEQYF. The CDR3 nucleotides are TGTGCCAGCAGCTGGGACAGGTACTACGAGCAGTACTTC.

This clonotype was seen at least ten times. This chain joins TRBV12-3 or TRBV12-4 and TRBJ2-7, with D possibly being TRBD2 (6 bases). This CDR3 is 16 amino acids long. The ends were cut back, 3 bases at V and 7 bases at J, with 22 bases in the middle. In DNA form, the CDR3 reads TGTGCCAGCAGTTTGTTTTTGGGAGGACCCCTGGGTGAGCAGTACTTC. Residues: CASSLFLGGPLGEQYF.

This clonotype showed up many times. The chain links TRBV12-5 to TRBJ1-2; 7 bases map to TRBD1. V was clipped by 2 bases and J by 0 bases; unmatched bases: 9. The CDR3 is 17 amino acids. Per the germline V gene, CDR1 is LGHNT and CDR2 is FRNRAP. The CDR3: CASGLIGDSGTNYGYTF. The CDR3 bases are TGTGCTAGTGGTTTGATCGGGGACAGCGGTACTAACTATGGCTACACCTTC.

Many counts were recorded for this clonotype. One end of the junction is discordant with germline, which a read error may explain. The V and J genes are TRBV6-5 and TRBJ1-1, with D uncertain. This CDR3 spans 16 amino acids. Germline CDR1 MNHEY, CDR2 SVGAGI. This chain's CDR3 is CAGSYPLSGLNTEAFF. The CDR3 nucleotides read TGTGCCGGCAGTTACCCGCTCAGCGGATTGAACACTGAAGCTTTCTTT.

The J gene is TRBJ1-1, the V gene TRBV9; D ambiguous. The V end lost 0 bases, the J end lost 6 bases, and 12 bases lay between the germline ends. This CDR3 is 14 amino acids long. Germline CDR1 reads SGDLS; CDR2 reads YYNGEE. In nucleotides, the CDR3 is TGTGCCAGCAGCGTAGCAGCCCCGGACGCTGAAGCTTTCTTT. Translating it yields CASSVAAPDAEAFF.

This clonotype appeared many times. The V and J genes are TRBV5-5 and TRBJ2-1; unclear D gene. The CDR3 runs 15 residues. Trimming took off 3 bases at V and 1 base at J, with 11 bases between the two ends. Germline lookup yields CDR1 SGHKS and CDR2 YYEKEE (reference sequence). In DNA, the CDR3 is TGTGCCAGCAGCTCGTACCAGTTATCCTACAATGAGCAGTTCTTC. Its translation is CASSSYQLSYNEQFF.

This clonotype was detected ten times or more. The V call is TRBV28, the J call TRBJ2-7, with 8 bases aligning to TRBD1. From germline, CDR1 is MDHEN and CDR2 SYDVKM. The CDR3 has 14 amino acids. V dropped 8 bases and J dropped 0; count of bases not matched to a gene: 6. CDR3 loop: CASGPGTGSYEQYF. The CDR3, as DNA: TGTGCCAGCGGCCCCGGGACAGGCTCCTACGAGCAGTACTTC. The whole variable domain, filled in from reference TRBV28 and TRBJ2-7, reads DVKVTQSSRYLVKRTGEKVFLECVQDMDHENMFWYRQDPGLGLRLIYFSYDVKMKEKGDIPEGYSVSREKKERFSLILESASTNQTSMYLCASGPGTGSYEQYFGPGTRLTVT.

This rearrangement joins TRBV4-1 to TRBJ2-3, with TRBD2 matching 9 bases. V dropped 0 bases and J dropped 7; count of bases not matched to a gene: 8. The CDR3 contains 16 residues. Per the germline V gene, CDR1 is MGHRA and CDR2 is YSYEKL. CDR3 nucleotides: TGCGCCAGCAGCCAAGAAGTAGCGGGAGTCGGAAATACGCAGTATTTT. Its translation: CASSQEVAGVGNTQYF.

This clonotype was counted ten times or more. The chain joins TRBV2 to TRBJ2-1; 8 nucleotides align to TRBD1. Looked up from germline, CDR1 is SNHLY and CDR2 is FYNNEI. The CDR3 loop spans 16 amino acids. V lost 2 bases to trimming and J lost 0 bases; unmatched junction nucleotides: 3. The CDR3 sequence is CASSEQGAHSYNEQFF. The CDR3 nucleotides are TGTGCCAGCAGTGAACAGGGGGCACACTCCTACAATGAGCAGTTCTTC.

The table lists this clonotype with many counts. The rearrangement joins TRBV12-3 or TRBV12-4 to TRBJ1-1, with D unclear. Trimming cost V 7 bases and J 5 bases, with 17 bases left between them. This CDR3 is 14 amino acids long. The CDR3 DNA reads TGTGCCAGCACCCGAAATGTGAGAGGGACTGAAGCTTTCTTT. It encodes CASTRNVRGTEAFF.

This chain connects TRBV5-1 to TRBJ2-3; TRBD2 agrees at 7 bases. V shed 6 bases and J 0 bases; nucleotides not matched to a gene: 7. Germline V gene sequence: CDR1 SGHRS, CDR2 YFSETQ. CDR3 length equals 15 residues. CDR3 sequence: CASTLGEGSTDTQYF. The CDR3 DNA reads TGCGCCAGCACTTTGGGGGAGGGGAGCACAGATACGCAGTATTTT.

This clonotype appeared many times. The V gene is TRBV9, the J gene TRBJ2-7; no clear D gene. The V gene lost 4 bases and the J gene lost 2 bases, with 13 bases spanning the gap. Per the germline V gene, CDR1 is SGDLS and CDR2 is YYNGEE. There are 14 residues in the CDR3. CDR3 residues: CASSMTDGAYEQYF. Written as DNA, the CDR3 is TGTGCCAGCAGCATGACGGACGGAGCCTACGAGCAGTACTTC.

This chain connects TRBV28 to TRBJ1-1; no clear D gene. The CDR3 sequence is 13 residues long. V lost 5 bases and J lost 1, with 8 bases in between. Germline CDR1 reads MDHEN; CDR2 reads SYDVKM. CDR3 in amino acids: CASSQGSNTEAFF. In DNA form, the CDR3 reads TGTGCCAGCAGTCAAGGGTCGAACACTGAAGCTTTCTTT.

This clonotype has a single count. The rearrangement uses TRBV5-6 and TRBJ1-2, with D hard to call. The CDR3 extends over 14 amino acids. Trimming removed 4 bases at V and 1 base at J, with 11 bases between. Germline V lookup: CDR1 SGHDT, CDR2 YYEEEE. The CDR3 sequence: CASSLAGFNYGYTF. CDR3 sequence (DNA): TGTGCCAGCAGCCTTGCGGGATTTAACTATGGCTACACCTTC.

The rearrangement uses TRBV19 and TRBJ2-7; 15 bases line up with TRBD2. This CDR3 has 16 residues. The V segment lost 8 bases and the J segment 5 bases; nucleotides outside the gene matches: 10. The germline V gene encodes CDR1 LNHDA and CDR2 SQIVND (reference sequence). The CDR3 protein is CASWNGLAGGLHEQYF. In DNA form, the CDR3 reads TGTGCCAGTTGGAACGGACTAGCGGGAGGGCTCCACGAGCAGTACTTC.

This clonotype was seen many times. The chain is built from TRBV27 and TRBJ1-2; D ambiguous. The CDR3 spans 11 residues. Germline loops: CDR1 MNHEY, CDR2 SMNVEV (reference sequence). V was shortened by 7 bases and J by 4 bases, with 7 bases between the two germline ends. The CDR3 DNA reads TGTGCCAGCAAAAGTATCTATGGCTACACCTTC. Translated, it gives CASKSIYGYTF.

This clonotype was detected many times. The CDR3 DNA reads TGTGCCAGCTCACCTGGCAGGGCAGGAGAAGCTTTCTTT. As protein: CASSPGRAGEAFF. The V call is TRBV18, the J call TRBJ1-1, with D maybe TRBD1 (5 bases). The CDR3 is 13 residues long. Germline V gives CDR1 KGHSH, CDR2 LQKENI. The V end lost 3 bases, the J end lost 8 bases, and 13 bases lay between the germline ends.

This clonotype was observed many times. This rearrangement joins TRBV2 to TRBJ2-1, with 9 positions matching TRBD1. V shed 8 bases, J shed 8 bases, and the junction held 13 bases outside the gene matches. The V gene's germline CDR1 is SNHLY and CDR2 FYNNEI. The CDR3 has 15 amino acids. CDR3: CASRNNRGRHDEQFF. The CDR3 region has the DNA TGTGCCAGCCGAAACAACAGGGGGCGTCACGATGAGCAGTTCTTC.

The chain combines TRBV24-1 with TRBJ2-2, with 9 bases identical to TRBD1. CDR3 length: 17 amino acids. Per the germline V gene, CDR1 is KGHDR and CDR2 is SFDVKD. V shed 2 bases and J 7 bases; nucleotides not matched to a gene: 10. The CDR3 reads CATSDWPGTGTSGELFF. The DNA of the CDR3 is TGTGCCACCAGTGATTGGCCCGGGACAGGGACCAGCGGGGAGCTGTTTTTT.

This clonotype was picked up many times. The chain has TRBV11-2 and TRBJ2-3, with 13 nucleotides matching TRBD2. Germline V lookup: CDR1 SGHAT, CDR2 FQNNGV. V lost 6 bases and J lost 1; bases outside the gene matches: 1. CDR3 length: 15 residues. The CDR3 loop is CASRGLAGGTDTQYF. The CDR3 DNA reads TGTGCCAGCAGAGGACTAGCGGGAGGCACAGATACGCAGTATTTT.

This clonotype was counted ten times or more. V usage is TRBV6-5 and J usage is TRBJ2-7; D gene unclear. The length of the CDR3 is 14 residues. Germline loops: CDR1 MNHEY, CDR2 SVGAGI. Trimming cost V 2 bases and J 3 bases, with 11 bases left between them. CDR3 region: CASSYGNSDYEQYF. CDR3 coding DNA: TGTGCCAGCAGTTACGGGAATTCGGACTACGAGCAGTACTTC.